A selection of T cell receptor beta chains follows, all from one sample in a study of T cell changes during pregnancy in multiple sclerosis. Some clones are missing from TCRdb's copy, which holds only in-frame ones; the method was immunoSEQ multiplex PCR. The sample records 30,000 to 45,000 clones, around nine tenths being singletons. This sample comprised CD8+ T cells from peripheral blood mononuclear cells, obtained before pregnancy. The receptors derive from a female donor with multiple sclerosis, enrolled in a pregnancy study. Each CDR3 is given with its conserved first and last residue. The D gene is left open where the match is weak. Only some rows state a clone size, as once, few, many or a class for expanded clones.

v_call,j_call,d_call,clone_size,cdr3_nt,cdr3_aa
TRBV28,TRBJ2-1,TRBD2,.,TGTGCCAGCAGTTCGCTCCGACTAGCGGGAGACCCATTCAATGAGCAGTTCTTC,CASSSLRLAGDPFNEQFF
TRBV28,TRBJ1-2,TRBD1,.,TGTGCCAGCAGTTTCGGGACAGGGATTGGCTACACCTTC,CASSFGTGIGYTF
TRBV27,TRBJ2-2,.,.,TGTGCCAGCAGTTTATCGCCGGGGAGCGGGGAGCTGTTTTTT,CASSLSPGSGELFF
TRBV5-1,TRBJ2-1,TRBD2,.,TGCGCCAGCACCCCTGGTCGCGGGAGTCAGCTTGGTGAGCAGTTCTTC,CASTPGRGSQLGEQFF
TRBV19,TRBJ2-7,.,.,TGTGCCTCAACAGGACCTGAGACCTACGAGCAGTACTTC,CASTGPETYEQYF
TRBV19,TRBJ1-2,TRBD1,once,TGTGCCAGTAGGGGGACCGGGACAGGATCCTATGGCTACACCTTC,CASRGTGTGSYGYTF
TRBV27,TRBJ2-7,.,.,TGTGCCAGCAGTTTATCGAACGGAGGGCACGAGCAGTACTTC,CASSLSNGGHEQYF
TRBV5-1,TRBJ2-3,TRBD2,.,TGCGCCAGCAGCACGTCGACTAGCGGAACAGGAGATACGCAGTATTTT,CASSTSTSGTGDTQYF
TRBV4-1,TRBJ2-7,TRBD1,.,TGCGCCAGCAGCCAGCCGACAGGGGGCAGCTACGAGCAGTACTTC,CASSQPTGGSYEQYF
TRBV7-9,TRBJ2-1,TRBD2,.,TGTGCCAGCACAGGGCGGGAGTACAATGAGCAGTTCTTC,CASTGREYNEQFF
TRBV7-9,TRBJ1-2,TRBD1,.,TGTGCCAGCAGTTCCGGGGACAGGGCGGGGGGCTACACCTTC,CASSSGDRAGGYTF
TRBV19,TRBJ2-3,TRBD2,.,TGTGCCAGTAGCCTACTAGCGGGAGTGGGAGATACGCAGTATTTT,CASSLLAGVGDTQYF
TRBV19,TRBJ2-1,.,.,TGTGCCAGTAGCAAGGACTATTACAATGAGCAGTTCTTC,CASSKDYYNEQFF
TRBV5-1,TRBJ2-7,TRBD1,.,TGCGCCAGCAGCGCTTACCGGGACAGGGTTTCCTACGAGCAGTACTTC,CASSAYRDRVSYEQYF
TRBV27,TRBJ2-1,TRBD2,.,TGTGCCAGCAGTTCTAGCGGGAGGATTGGAGAGGAGCAGTTCTTC,CASSSSGRIGEEQFF
TRBV11-3,TRBJ2-7,TRBD1,.,TGTGCCAGCAGCACCGGGACAGAGTCTTCCTACGAGCAGTACTTC,CASSTGTESSYEQYF
TRBV25-1,TRBJ2-1,.,.,TGTGCCAGCAGTGAATATTCGGGGGATACGCTCTACAATGAGCAGTTCTTC,CASSEYSGDTLYNEQFF